This note documents a single T cell receptor beta chain sequence. Donors were nominally healthy when sampled, though unrecorded immune exposures were likely. This PCR relied on a set of 60 Vbeta primers and 13 Jbeta primers. Produced via immunoSEQ multiplex PCR; TCRdb's table is partial and in-frame only. The repertoire holds some 130,000 clones, with roughly three quarters as singletons. The entry originates in a study of cytomegalovirus exposure and HLA in healthy donors. About the research overall: Roughly 92 million unique TCRs, all from HLA-typed donors, were included in an early release of the data.

CDR1 is SGHRS, CDR2 YFSETQ, per germline. Trimming removed 4 bases from V and 7 bases from J; junction bases left unmatched: 5. The length of the CDR3 is 15 residues. This TCR was recovered from a woman aged 40 to 49 in good health and CMV-seronegative. Material: PBMCs. This chain joins TRBV5-1 and TRBJ2-3; 14 bases agree with TRBD2. The CDR3 region has the DNA TGCGCCAGCAGCGTGACTAGCGGGGGGGCCAATACGCAGTATTTT. It translates to CASSVTSGGANTQYF.